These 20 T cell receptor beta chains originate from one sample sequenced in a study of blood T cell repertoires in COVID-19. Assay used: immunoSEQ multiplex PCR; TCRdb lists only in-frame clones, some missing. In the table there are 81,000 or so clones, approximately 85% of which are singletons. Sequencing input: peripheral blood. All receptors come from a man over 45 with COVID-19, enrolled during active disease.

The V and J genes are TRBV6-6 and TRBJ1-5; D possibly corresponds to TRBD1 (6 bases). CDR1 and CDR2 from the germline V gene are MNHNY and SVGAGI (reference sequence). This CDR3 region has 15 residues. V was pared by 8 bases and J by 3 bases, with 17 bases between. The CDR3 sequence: CASLARGTINQPQHF. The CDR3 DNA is TGTGCCAGCTTAGCCAGGGGAACTATCAATCAGCCCCAGCATTTT.

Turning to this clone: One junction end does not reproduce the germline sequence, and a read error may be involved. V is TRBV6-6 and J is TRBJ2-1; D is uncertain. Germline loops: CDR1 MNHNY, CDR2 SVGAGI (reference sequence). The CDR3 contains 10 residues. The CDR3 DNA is TGTGCCAGCAGTCCCCTAGGAAGGATCTTC. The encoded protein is CASSPLGRIF.

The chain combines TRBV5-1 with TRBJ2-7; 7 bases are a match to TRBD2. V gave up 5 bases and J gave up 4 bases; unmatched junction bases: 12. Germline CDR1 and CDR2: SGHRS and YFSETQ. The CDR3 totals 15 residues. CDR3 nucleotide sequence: TGCGCCAGCAGAGCGGGGCCGGACAACTCTTACGAGCAGTACTTC. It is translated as CASRAGPDNSYEQYF.

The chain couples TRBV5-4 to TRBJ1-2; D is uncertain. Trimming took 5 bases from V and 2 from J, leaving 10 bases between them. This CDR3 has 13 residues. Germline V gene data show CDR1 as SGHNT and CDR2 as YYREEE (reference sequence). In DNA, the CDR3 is TGTGCCAGCAGTCTAGCCAGAAACTATGGCTACACCTTC. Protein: CASSLARNYGYTF.

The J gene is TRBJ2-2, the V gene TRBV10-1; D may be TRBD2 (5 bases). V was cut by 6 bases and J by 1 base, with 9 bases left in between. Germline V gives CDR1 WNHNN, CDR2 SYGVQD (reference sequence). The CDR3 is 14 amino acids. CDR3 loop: CASRQGRNTGELFF. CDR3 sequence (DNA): TGCGCCAGCAGACAAGGGAGGAACACCGGGGAGCTGTTTTTT.

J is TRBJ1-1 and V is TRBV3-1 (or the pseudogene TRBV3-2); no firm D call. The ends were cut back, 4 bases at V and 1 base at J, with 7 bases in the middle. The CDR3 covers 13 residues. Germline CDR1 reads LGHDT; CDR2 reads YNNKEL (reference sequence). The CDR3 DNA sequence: TGTGCCAGCAGCCGCGAATGGAACACTGAAGCTTTCTTT. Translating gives CASSREWNTEAFF.

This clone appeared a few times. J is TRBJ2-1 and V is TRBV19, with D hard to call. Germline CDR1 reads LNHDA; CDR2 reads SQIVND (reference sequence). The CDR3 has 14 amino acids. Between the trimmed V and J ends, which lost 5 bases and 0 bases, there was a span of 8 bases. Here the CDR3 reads CASSLTGSYNEQFF. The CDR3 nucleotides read TGTGCCAGTAGTCTCACGGGCTCCTACAATGAGCAGTTCTTC.

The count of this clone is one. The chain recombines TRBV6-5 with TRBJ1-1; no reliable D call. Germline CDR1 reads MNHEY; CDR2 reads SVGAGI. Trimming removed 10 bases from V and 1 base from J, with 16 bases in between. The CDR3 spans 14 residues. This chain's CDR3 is CAIAEDAPNTEAFF. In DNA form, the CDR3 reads TGTGCCATCGCTGAGGATGCCCCGAACACTGAAGCTTTCTTT.

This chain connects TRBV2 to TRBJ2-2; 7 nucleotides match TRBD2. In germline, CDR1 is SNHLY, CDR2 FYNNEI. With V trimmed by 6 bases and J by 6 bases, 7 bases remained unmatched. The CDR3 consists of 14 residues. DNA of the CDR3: TGTGCCAGCAGGTACTCACTAGCGCCCGGGGAGCTGTTTTTT. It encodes CASRYSLAPGELFF.

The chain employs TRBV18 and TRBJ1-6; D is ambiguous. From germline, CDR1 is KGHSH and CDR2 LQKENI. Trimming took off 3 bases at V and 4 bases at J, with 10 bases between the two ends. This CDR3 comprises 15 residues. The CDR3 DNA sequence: TGTGCCAGCTCACCCAGAGGCAATTATAATTCACCCCTCCACTTT. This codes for CASSPRGNYNSPLHF.

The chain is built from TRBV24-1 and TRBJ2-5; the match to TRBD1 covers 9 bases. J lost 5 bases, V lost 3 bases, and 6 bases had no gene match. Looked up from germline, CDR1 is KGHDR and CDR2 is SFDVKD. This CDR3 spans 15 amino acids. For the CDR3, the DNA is TGTGCCACCAGTGATGGAGGACAGGGGCGGGAGACCCAGTACTTC. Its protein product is CATSDGGQGRETQYF.

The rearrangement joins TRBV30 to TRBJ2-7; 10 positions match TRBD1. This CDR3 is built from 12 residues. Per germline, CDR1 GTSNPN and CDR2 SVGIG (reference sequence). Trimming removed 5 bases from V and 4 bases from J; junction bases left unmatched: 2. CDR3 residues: CAWSGQGYEQYF. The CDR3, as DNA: TGTGCCTGGTCGGGACAGGGGTACGAGCAGTACTTC.

The chain's CDR3 is CASKVSGIGELFF. The CDR3 bases are TGTGCCAGCAAGGTGTCGGGGATCGGGGAGCTGTTTTTT. The rearrangement links TRBV27 to TRBJ2-2, with D maybe TRBD2 (5 bases). The germline V and J ends were trimmed by 7 bases and 7 bases, with 13 bases remaining between them. Germline-derived CDR1 and CDR2 are MNHEY and SMNVEV (reference sequence). The CDR3 spans 13 residues.

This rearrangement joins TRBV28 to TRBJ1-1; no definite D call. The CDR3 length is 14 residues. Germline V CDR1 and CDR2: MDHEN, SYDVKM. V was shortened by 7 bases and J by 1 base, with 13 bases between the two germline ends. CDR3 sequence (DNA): TGTGCCAGCACACCACCGGAGAGGAACACTGAAGCTTTCTTT. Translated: CASTPPERNTEAFF.

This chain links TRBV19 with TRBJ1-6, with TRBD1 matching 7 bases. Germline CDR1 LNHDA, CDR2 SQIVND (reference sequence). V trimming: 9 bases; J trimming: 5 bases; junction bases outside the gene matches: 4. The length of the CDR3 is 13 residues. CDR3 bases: TGTGCCAGCCGTGACAGGGATAATTCACCCCTCCACTTT. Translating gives CASRDRDNSPLHF.

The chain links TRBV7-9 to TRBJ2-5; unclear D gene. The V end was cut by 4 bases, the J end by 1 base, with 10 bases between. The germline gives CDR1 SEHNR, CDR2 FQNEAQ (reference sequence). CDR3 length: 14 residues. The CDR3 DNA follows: TGTGCCAGCAGCTCCATCCCGGGCCAAGAGACCCAGTACTTC. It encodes CASSSIPGQETQYF.

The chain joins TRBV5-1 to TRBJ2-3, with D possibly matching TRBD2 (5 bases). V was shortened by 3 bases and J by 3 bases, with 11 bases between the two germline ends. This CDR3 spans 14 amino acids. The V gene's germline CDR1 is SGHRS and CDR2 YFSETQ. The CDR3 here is CASSSRGGTDTQYF. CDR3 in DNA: TGCGCCAGCAGCTCGCGTGGAGGAACAGATACGCAGTATTTT.

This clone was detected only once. The CDR3 protein is CASSWADQPQHF. The CDR3 region has the DNA TGTGCCAGCAGTTGGGCAGATCAGCCCCAGCATTTT. V usage is TRBV2 and J usage is TRBJ1-5; no clear D. The length of the CDR3 is 12 residues. V was pared by 5 bases and J by 5 bases, with 7 bases between. Germline V gene lookup returns CDR1 SNHLY and CDR2 FYNNEI.

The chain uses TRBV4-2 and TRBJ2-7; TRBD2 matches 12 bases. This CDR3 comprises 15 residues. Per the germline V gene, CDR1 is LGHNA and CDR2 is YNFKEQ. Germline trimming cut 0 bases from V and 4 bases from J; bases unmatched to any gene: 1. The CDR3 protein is CASSQETSGSYEQYF. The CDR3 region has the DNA TGTGCCAGCAGCCAAGAGACTAGCGGGAGTTACGAGCAGTACTTC.

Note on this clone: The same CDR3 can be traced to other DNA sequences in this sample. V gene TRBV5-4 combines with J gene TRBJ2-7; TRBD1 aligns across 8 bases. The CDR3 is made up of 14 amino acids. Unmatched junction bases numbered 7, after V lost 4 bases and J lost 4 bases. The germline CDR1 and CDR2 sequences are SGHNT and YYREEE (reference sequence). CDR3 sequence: CASSLDRGRYEQYF. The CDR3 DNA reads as TGTGCCAGCAGCCTCGACAGGGGACGGTACGAGCAGTACTTC.